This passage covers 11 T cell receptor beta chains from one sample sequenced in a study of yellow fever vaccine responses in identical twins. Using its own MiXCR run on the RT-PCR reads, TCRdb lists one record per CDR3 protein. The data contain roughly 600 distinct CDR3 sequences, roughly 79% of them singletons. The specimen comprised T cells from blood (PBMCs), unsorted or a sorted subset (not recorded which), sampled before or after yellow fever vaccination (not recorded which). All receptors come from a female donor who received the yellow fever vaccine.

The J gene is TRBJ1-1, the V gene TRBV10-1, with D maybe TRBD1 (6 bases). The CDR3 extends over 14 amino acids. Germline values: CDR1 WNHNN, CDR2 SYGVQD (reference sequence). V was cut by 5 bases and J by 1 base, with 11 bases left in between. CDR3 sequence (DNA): TGCGCCAGCAGTCATACAGGGCCGAACACTGAAGCTTTCTTT. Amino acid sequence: CASSHTGPNTEAFF.

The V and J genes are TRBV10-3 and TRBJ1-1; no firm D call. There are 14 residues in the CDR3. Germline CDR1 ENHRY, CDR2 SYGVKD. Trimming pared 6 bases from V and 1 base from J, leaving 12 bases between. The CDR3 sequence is CAISVGGGNTEAFF. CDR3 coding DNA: TGTGCCATCAGCGTAGGAGGAGGGAACACTGAAGCTTTCTTT.

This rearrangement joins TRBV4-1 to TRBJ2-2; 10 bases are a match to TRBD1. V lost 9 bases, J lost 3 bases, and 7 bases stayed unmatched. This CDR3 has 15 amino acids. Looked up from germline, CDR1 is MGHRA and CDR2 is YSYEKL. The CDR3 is CASKTGGGDTGELFF. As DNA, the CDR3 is TGCGCCAGTAAGACAGGGGGCGGGGACACCGGGGAGCTGTTTTTT.

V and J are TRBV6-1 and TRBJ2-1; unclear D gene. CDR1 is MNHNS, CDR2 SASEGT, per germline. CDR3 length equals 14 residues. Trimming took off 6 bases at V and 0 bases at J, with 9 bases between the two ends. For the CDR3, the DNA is TGTGCCAGCAGCCTCGCGAGCTCCTACAATGAGCAGTTCTTC. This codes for CASSLASSYNEQFF.

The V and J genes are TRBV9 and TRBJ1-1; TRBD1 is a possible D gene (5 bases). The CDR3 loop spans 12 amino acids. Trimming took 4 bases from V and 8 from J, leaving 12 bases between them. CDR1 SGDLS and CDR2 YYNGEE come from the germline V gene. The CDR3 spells CASSKGVGEAFF. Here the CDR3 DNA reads TGTGCCAGCAGCAAAGGGGTGGGGGAAGCTTTCTTT.

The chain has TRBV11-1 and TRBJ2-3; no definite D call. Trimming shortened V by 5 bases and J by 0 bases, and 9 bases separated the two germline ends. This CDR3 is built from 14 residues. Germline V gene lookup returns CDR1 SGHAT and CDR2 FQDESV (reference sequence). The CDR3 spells CASSPWKSTDTQYF. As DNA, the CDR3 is TGTGCCAGCAGCCCGTGGAAAAGCACAGATACGCAGTATTTT.

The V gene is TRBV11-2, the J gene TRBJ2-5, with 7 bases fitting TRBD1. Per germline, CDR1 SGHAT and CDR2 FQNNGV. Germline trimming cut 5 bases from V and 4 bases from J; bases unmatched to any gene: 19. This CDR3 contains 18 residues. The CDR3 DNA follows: TGTGCCAGCAGCCTTGACCGAGAGAGAGAACAGGGGATAGAGACCCAGTACTTC. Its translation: CASSLDREREQGIETQYF.

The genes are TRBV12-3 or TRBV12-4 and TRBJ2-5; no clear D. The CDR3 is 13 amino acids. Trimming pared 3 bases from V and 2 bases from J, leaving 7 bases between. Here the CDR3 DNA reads TGTGCCAGCAGTTTTTTCAGTCAAGAGACCCAGTACTTC. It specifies CASSFFSQETQYF.

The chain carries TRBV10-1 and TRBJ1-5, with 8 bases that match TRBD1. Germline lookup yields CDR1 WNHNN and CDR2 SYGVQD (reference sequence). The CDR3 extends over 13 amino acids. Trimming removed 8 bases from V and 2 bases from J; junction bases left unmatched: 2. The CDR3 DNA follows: TGCGCCAGCGACAGGGGTGGCAATCAGCCCCAGCATTTT. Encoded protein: CASDRGGNQPQHF.

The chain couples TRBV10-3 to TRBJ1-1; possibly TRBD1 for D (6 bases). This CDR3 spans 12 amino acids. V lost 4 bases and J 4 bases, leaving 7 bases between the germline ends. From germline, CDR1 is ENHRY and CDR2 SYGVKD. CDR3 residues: CAISVQGTEAFF. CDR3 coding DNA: TGTGCCATCAGTGTACAGGGCACTGAAGCTTTCTTT.

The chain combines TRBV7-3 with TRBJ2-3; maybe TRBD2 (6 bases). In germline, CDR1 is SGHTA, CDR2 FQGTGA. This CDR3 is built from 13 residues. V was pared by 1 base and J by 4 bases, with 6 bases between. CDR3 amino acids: CASSLSGADTQYF. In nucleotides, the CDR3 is TGTGCCAGCAGCTTAAGCGGGGCAGATACGCAGTATTTT. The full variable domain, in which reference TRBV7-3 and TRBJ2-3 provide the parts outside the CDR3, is GAGVSQTPSNKVTEKGKYVELRCDPISGHTALYWYRQSLGQGPEFLIYFQGTGAADDSGLPNDRFFAVRPEGSVSTLKIQRTERGDSAVYLCASSLSGADTQYFGPGTRLTVL.